Listed below are T cell receptor beta chains from one sample, sequenced in a study of Graves' ophthalmopathy and Graves' hyperthyroidism. MiXCR, run by TCRdb on the multiplex PCR reads, gives a single entry per CDR3 protein. Of approximately 700,000 distinct CDR3 sequences listed, roughly two fifths were seen once; the top ten hold about 40%. Sequencing was performed on peripheral blood. These receptors all come from an adult man with Graves' ophthalmopathy. Both conserved end residues are part of each CDR3. D genes are given only for firm matches.

TRBD1	TRBV25-1	TRBJ2-2	CASGPGQGAGELFF
TRBD2	TRBV25-1	.	CASSVAGAAYEQYF
.	TRBV29-1	TRBJ1-1	CSSLVRNTEAFF
TRBD1	TRBV29-1	TRBJ1-2	CSVVRDRVSNYGYTF
TRBD2	TRBV29-1	TRBJ2-3	CSVEEGSGRQADTQYF
.	TRBV19	TRBJ1-2	CASSFSSGANYGYTF
.	TRBV2	TRBJ1-1	CASSFGLGGTTNTEAFF
.	TRBV4-1	TRBJ2-2	CASSQDTGELFF
.	TRBV7-9	TRBJ2-5	CASSLSYRAFGETQYF
TRBD2	TRBV9	TRBJ2-7	CASSTLAGPRYEQYF
TRBD1	TRBV10-3	TRBJ2-2	CAIRSQGAGRGTGELFF
TRBD1	TRBV9	TRBJ1-6	CASSKGGTGRSPLHF
.	TRBV7-2	TRBJ1-5	CASSLDGGSDQPQHF
.	TRBV11-2	.	CASSLVGGIDEQFF
TRBD1	TRBV25-1	TRBJ2-5	CASSLTGGQETQYF
.	TRBV19	TRBJ2-7	CASSMEGYEQYF
.	TRBV7-2	TRBJ1-1	CASSERHGWNTEAFF
TRBD2	TRBV9	TRBJ2-7	CASSPRELAVPEQYF
TRBD2	TRBV12-3/TRBV12-4	TRBJ2-7	CASSLALAGGPREQYF
TRBD1	TRBV15	TRBJ1-4	CATSRNTGGGGEKLFF
TRBD1	TRBV2	TRBJ2-2	CASSERDRAKTNTGELFF
.	TRBV19	TRBJ2-7	CASTESWGAGIIHEQYF